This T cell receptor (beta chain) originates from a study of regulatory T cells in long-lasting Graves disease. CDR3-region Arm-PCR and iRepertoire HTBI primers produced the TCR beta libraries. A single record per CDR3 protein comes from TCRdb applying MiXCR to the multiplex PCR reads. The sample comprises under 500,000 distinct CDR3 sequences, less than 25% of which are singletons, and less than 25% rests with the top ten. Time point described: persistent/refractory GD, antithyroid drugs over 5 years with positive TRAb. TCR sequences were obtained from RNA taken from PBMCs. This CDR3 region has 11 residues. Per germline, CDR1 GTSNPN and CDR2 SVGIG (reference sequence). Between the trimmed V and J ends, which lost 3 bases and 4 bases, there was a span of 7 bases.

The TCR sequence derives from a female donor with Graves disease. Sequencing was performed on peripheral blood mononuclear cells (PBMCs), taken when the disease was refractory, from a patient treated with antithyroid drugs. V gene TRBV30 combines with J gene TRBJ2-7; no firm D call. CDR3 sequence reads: CAWRAQYEQYF. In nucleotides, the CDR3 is TGTGCCTGGAGAGCCCAATACGAGCAGTACTTC.